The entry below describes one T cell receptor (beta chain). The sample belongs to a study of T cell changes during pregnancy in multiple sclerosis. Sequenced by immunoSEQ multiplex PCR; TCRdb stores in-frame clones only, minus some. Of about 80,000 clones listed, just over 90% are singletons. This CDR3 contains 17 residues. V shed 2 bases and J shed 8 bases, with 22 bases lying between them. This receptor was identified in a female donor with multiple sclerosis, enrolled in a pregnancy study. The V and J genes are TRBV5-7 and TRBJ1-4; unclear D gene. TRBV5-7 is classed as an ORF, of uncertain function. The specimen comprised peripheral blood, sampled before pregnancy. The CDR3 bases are TGTGCCAGCAGCTTAAGGAAATGGAGCTCCTTCAAGGAAAAACTGTTTTTT. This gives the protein CASSLRKWSSFKEKLFF.